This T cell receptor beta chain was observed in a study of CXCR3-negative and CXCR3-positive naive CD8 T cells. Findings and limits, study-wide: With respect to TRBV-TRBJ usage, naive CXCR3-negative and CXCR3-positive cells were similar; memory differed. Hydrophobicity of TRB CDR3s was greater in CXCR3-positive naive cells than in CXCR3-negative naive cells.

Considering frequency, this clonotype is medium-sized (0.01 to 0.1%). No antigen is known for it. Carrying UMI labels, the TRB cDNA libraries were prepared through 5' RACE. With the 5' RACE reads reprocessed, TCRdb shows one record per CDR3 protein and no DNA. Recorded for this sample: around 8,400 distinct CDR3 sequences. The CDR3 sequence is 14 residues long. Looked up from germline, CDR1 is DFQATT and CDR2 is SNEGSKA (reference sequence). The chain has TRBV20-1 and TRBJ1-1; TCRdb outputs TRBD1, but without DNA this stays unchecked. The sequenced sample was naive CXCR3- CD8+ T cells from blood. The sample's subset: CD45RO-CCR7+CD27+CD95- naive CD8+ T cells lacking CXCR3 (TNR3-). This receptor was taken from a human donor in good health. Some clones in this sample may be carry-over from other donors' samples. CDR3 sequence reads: CSAAGDFMNTEAFF.